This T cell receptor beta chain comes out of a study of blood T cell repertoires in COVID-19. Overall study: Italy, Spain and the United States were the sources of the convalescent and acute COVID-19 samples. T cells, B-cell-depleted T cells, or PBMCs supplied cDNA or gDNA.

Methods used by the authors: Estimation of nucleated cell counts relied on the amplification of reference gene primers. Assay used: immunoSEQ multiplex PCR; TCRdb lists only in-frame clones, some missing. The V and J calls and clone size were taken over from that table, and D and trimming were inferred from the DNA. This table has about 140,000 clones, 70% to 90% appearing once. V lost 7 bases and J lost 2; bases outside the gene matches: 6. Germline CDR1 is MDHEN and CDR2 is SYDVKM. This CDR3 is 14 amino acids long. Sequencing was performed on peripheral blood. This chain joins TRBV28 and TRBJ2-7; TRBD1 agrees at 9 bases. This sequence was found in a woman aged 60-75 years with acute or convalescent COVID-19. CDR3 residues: CASITGGSTYEQYF. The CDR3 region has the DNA TGTGCCAGCATTACAGGGGGCAGCACCTACGAGCAGTACTTC.